These 13 T cell receptor beta chains were all obtained from the same sample, sequenced in a study of HIV-infected children after antiretroviral therapy interruption (dated by TCRdb to the late 2010s). The label giving this sample's treatment or condition can be read as: PENTA 11 planned treatment interruption arm or continuous ART arm. The method behind the library was 3' RACE. Sequencing instrument: Illumina MiSeq. TCR libraries were built from RNA using a 3' RACE protocol with unique molecular identifiers to correct PCR amplification bias. In TCRdb, the public reads were trimmed at Q25 with fastp and aligned with MiXCR, with productive beta chains retained. Under each unique CDR3 protein, matching rows form one entry showing the most common genes and DNA. This sample comprises fewer than 20,000 distinct CDR3 sequences, roughly 3.4% of them detected only once. Around 5% of the sample rests with the top ten.

The sample here was CD45RA+ CD4+ T cells from PBMCs, taken from a donor given antiretroviral therapy, either interrupted or continuous. The sample's cell subset or site label, decoded: naive CD4+ CD45RA+ CD45RO- T cells. These receptors all come from a child between 2 and 17 years old with HIV.

This clonotype has a count of ten or more. The chain links TRBV15 to TRBJ2-5, with 8 bases that match TRBD2. Germline CDR1 is LNHNV and CDR2 is YYDKDF (reference sequence). This CDR3 contains 14 residues. V was clipped by 11 bases and J by 5 bases; unmatched bases: 13. CDR3 bases: TGTGCCGTAGGTAGCGGGGCCACATGGGAGACCCAGTACTTC. It codes for CAVGSGATWETQYF.

This clonotype appeared a few times. The chain uses TRBV12-3 or TRBV12-4 and TRBJ1-5, with a weak D call TRBD1 (5 bases). Trimming took off 5 bases at V and 3 bases at J, with 14 bases between the two ends. The CDR3 loop spans 15 amino acids. CDR3 coding DNA: TGTGCCAGCAGTCGGGGGACGGGGACCAATCAGCCCCAGCATTTT. Protein sequence: CASSRGTGTNQPQHF.

The sample holds many counts of this clonotype. This chain uses TRBV20-1 with TRBJ2-7; D is perhaps TRBD1 (8 bases). Germline lookup yields CDR1 DFQATT and CDR2 SNEGSKA (reference sequence). There are 14 residues in the CDR3. Trimming took 4 bases from V and 0 from J, leaving 13 bases between them. The CDR3 region has the DNA TGCAGTGCTAACAGGGGGGGGAACTCCTACGAGCAGTACTTC. Translating gives CSANRGGNSYEQYF.

This clonotype appeared many times. This chain connects TRBV2 to TRBJ1-4; D remains unclear. This CDR3 has 12 residues. Germline V gives CDR1 SNHLY, CDR2 FYNNEI. V was trimmed by 4 bases and J by 7 bases, leaving 7 bases between them. The CDR3: CASSGFGEKLFF. The CDR3 coding sequence is TGTGCCAGCAGTGGATTTGGTGAAAAACTGTTTTTT.

This clonotype occurred many times. The chain is built from TRBV5-4 and TRBJ1-6, with D possibly TRBD1 on 5 matching bases. This CDR3 spans 14 amino acids. Trimming shortened V by 3 bases and J by 7 bases, and 11 bases separated the two germline ends. The germline gives CDR1 SGHNT, CDR2 YYREEE (reference sequence). The CDR3 loop is CASSSGRGNSPLHF. The CDR3 DNA reads TGTGCCAGCAGCTCGGGACGGGGGAATTCACCCCTCCACTTT.

This clonotype was counted ten times or more. The chain carries TRBV29-1 and TRBJ2-7; 7 bases map to TRBD2. Germline V gene lookup returns CDR1 SQVTM and CDR2 ANQGSEA. This CDR3 spans 12 amino acids. J lost 4 bases, V lost 1 base, and 1 base had no gene match. In DNA, the CDR3 is TGCAGCGTTGAAGGGGAGGGGTACGAGCAGTACTTC. The encoded protein is CSVEGEGYEQYF.

There are many counts of this clonotype. The chain employs TRBV20-1 and TRBJ1-6; 8 bases match TRBD1. Germline V lookup: CDR1 DFQATT, CDR2 SNEGSKA (reference sequence). Unmatched junction bases numbered 8, after V lost 1 base and J lost 6 bases. CDR3 size: 16 residues. The CDR3 protein is CSARATWTGPNSPLHF. For the CDR3, the DNA is TGCAGTGCTAGAGCGACCTGGACAGGGCCTAATTCACCCCTCCACTTT.

The table lists this clonotype with many counts. In DNA, the CDR3 is TGTGCCAGCTCACCGGACGAATACAATGAGCAGTTCTTC. Encoded protein: CASSPDEYNEQFF. The chain combines TRBV18 with TRBJ2-1; D remains ambiguous. Germline CDR1 and CDR2: KGHSH and LQKENI. The V end lost 3 bases, the J end lost 4 bases, and 7 bases lay between the germline ends. CDR3 length: 13 residues.

There are many counts of this clonotype. This chain connects TRBV2 to TRBJ2-1, with no clear D. Germline CDR1 is SNHLY and CDR2 is FYNNEI. There are 15 residues in the CDR3. V gave up 9 bases and J gave up 0 bases, with 15 bases separating them. DNA of the CDR3: TGTGCCAGAACTCTGCGGTCGAGCTCCTACAATGAGCAGTTCTTC. Amino acid sequence: CARTLRSSSYNEQFF. Supplemented by reference TRBV2 and TRBJ2-1, the full variable domain reads EPEVTQTPSHQVTQMGQEVILRCVPISNHLYFYWYRQILGQKVEFLVSFYNNEISEKSEIFDDQFSVERPDGSNFTLKIRSTKLEDSAMYFCARTLRSSSYNEQFFGPGTRLTVL.

The table lists this clonotype with many counts. This sequence joins TRBV28 and TRBJ2-5, with 7 bases that match TRBD1. The CDR3 has 14 residues. The germline V gene encodes CDR1 MDHEN and CDR2 SYDVKM. The V and J ends lost 5 bases and 1 base, in that order; junction bases with no gene match: 4. The CDR3 DNA reads TGTGCCAGCAGTCTTCCAGGGGGCCAAGAGACCCAGTACTTC. Its protein product is CASSLPGGQETQYF.

This clonotype is deemed medium-sized (0.01 to 0.1%). This chain uses TRBV12-3 or TRBV12-4 with TRBJ1-2; possible D gene TRBD1, 5 bases. The CDR3 runs to 13 residues. Deletions cut 3 bases from V and 4 bases from J, with 9 bases between. The chain's CDR3 is CASSFGASYGYTF. As DNA, the CDR3 is TGTGCCAGCAGTTTCGGGGCATCCTATGGCTACACCTTC.

This clonotype appeared many times. This rearrangement joins TRBV6-6 to TRBJ1-5; possible D gene TRBD1, 6 bases. The V end lost 2 bases, the J end lost 0 bases, and 14 bases lay between the germline ends. The germline V gene has CDR1 MNHNY and CDR2 SVGAGI (reference sequence). The CDR3 contains 17 residues. CDR3: CASSYRAPGDSNQPQHF. The CDR3 coding sequence is TGTGCCAGCAGTTACAGGGCGCCAGGGGATAGCAATCAGCCCCAGCATTTT.

Many counts were recorded for this clonotype. This chain joins TRBV12-5 and TRBJ2-7; 7 nucleotides line up with TRBD2. CDR1 is LGHNT and CDR2 is FRNRAP in the germline V gene. The CDR3 runs to 12 residues. The CDR3 here is CATRGDSYEQYF. The CDR3 DNA reads TGTGCCACCCGGGGGGACTCCTACGAGCAGTACTTC.